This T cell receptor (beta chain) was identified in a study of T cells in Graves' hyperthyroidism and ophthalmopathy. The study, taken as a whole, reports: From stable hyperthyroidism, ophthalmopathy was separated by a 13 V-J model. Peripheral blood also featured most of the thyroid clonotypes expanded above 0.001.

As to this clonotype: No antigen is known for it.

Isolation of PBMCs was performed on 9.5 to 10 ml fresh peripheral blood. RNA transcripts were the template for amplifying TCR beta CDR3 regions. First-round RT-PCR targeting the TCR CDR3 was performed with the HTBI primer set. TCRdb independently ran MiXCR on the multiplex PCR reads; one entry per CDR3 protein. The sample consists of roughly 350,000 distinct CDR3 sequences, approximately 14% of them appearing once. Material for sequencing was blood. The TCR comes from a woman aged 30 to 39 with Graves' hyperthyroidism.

The CDR3 bases are TGCAGTGCTAGCACTAGTGCGCAGTATTTT. Protein: CSASTSAQYF. The gene calls are TRBV20-1 and TRBJ2-3, with D perhaps TRBD2 (5 bases). V lost 3 bases and J lost 10, with 8 bases in between. This CDR3 comprises 10 residues. The germline V gene has CDR1 DFQATT and CDR2 SNEGSKA (reference sequence).